The clone carrying this T cell receptor (beta chain) showed up just once. Clones were read by immunoSEQ multiplex PCR, and TCRdb kept only the in-frame ones, dropping some. The sample records 55,000 to 85,000 clones, over 65% being singletons. This entry is derived from a study of OX40 agonist ivuxolimab in advanced cancers. CDR3 length: 11 amino acids. Germline V gene data show CDR1 as SGHAT and CDR2 as FQNNGV. The V end lost 4 bases, the J end lost 10 bases, and 10 bases lay between the germline ends. This material consisted of CD4+ or CD8+ T cells sorted from blood, taken in a trial of the OX40 agonist ivuxolimab. The chain recombines TRBV11-2 with TRBJ1-1, with D unresolved. The clonotype comes from an adult with an advanced solid tumor such as melanoma, head and neck, liver or kidney cancer. This chain's CDR3 is CASSSQYGAFF. The CDR3 nucleotides read TGTGCCAGCAGCTCCCAATATGGAGCTTTCTTT.